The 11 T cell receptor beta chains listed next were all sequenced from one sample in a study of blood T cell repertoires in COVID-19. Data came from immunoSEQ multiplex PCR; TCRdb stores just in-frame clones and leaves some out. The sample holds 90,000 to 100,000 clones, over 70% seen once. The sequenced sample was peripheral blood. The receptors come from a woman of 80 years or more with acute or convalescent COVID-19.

CDR3 amino acids: CARRKAGGVSSPLHF. The CDR3 DNA sequence: TGTGCCAGAAGGAAGGCAGGGGGAGTAAGTTCACCCCTCCACTTT. V gene TRBV7-5 combines with J gene TRBJ1-6; the table calls TRBD1, which could not be checked here. TRBV7-5 counts as a pseudogene. This CDR3 contains 15 residues.

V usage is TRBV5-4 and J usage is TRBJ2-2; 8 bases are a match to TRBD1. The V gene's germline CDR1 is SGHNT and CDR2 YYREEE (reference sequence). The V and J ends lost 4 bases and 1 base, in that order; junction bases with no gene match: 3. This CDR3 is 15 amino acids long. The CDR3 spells CASSPGTGNTGELFF. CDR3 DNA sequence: TGTGCCAGCAGCCCAGGGACAGGGAACACCGGGGAGCTGTTTTTT.

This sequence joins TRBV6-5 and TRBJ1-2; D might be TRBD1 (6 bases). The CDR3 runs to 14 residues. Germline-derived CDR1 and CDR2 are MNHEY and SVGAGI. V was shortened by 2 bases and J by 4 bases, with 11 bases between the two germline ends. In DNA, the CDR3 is TGTGCCAGCAGTTACAGGGACACCGGCTATGGCTACACCTTC. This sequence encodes CASSYRDTGYGYTF.

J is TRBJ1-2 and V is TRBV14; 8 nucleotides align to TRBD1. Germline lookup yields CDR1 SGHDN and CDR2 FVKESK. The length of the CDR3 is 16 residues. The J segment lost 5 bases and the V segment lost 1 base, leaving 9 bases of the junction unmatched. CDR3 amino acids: CASSQVKGQGAYGYTF. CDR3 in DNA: TGTGCCAGCAGCCAAGTTAAGGGGCAGGGGGCTTATGGCTACACCTTC.

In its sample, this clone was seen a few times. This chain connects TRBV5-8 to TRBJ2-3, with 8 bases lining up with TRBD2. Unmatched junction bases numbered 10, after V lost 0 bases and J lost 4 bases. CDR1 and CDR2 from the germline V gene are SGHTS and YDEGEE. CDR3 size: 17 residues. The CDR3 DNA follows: TGTGCCAGCAGCTTGGACGGGACCGGGGGGGCCCCAGATACGCAGTATTTT. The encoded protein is CASSLDGTGGAPDTQYF.

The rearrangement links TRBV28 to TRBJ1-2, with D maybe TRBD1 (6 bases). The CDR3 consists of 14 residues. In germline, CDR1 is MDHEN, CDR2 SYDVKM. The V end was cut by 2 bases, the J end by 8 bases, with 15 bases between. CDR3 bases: TGTGCCAGCAGTTTACCGGACAGCCCGAGGGGCTACACCTTC. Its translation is CASSLPDSPRGYTF.

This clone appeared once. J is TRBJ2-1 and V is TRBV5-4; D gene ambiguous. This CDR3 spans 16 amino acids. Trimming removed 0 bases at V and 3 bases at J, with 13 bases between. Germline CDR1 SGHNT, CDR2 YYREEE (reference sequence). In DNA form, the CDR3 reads TGTGCCAGCAGCTTGGGTAGAGGATCAATCTACAATGAGCAGTTCTTC. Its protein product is CASSLGRGSIYNEQFF.

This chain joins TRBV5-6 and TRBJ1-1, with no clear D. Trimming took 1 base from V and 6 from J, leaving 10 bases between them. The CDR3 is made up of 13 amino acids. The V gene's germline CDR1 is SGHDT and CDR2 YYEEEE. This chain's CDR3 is CASSLSRSAEAFF. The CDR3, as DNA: TGTGCCAGCAGCTTGAGCCGGTCGGCTGAAGCTTTCTTT.

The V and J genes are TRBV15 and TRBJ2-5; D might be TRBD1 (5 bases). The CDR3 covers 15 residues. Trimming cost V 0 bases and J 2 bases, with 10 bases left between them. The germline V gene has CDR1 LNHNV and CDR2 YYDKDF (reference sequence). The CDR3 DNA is TGTGCCACCAGCAGAGATCAGGGTCTACAAGAGACCCAGTACTTC. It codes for CATSRDQGLQETQYF.

The CDR3 is CASSLVGGALNSPLHF. In nucleotides, the CDR3 is TGCGCCAGCAGCTTGGTGGGGGGGGCGCTGAATTCACCCCTCCACTTT. The chain recombines TRBV5-1 with TRBJ1-6, with D perhaps TRBD1 (6 bases). Between the trimmed V and J ends, which lost 0 bases and 7 bases, there was a span of 14 bases. CDR1 and CDR2 (germline): SGHRS, YFSETQ. CDR3 length: 16 residues.

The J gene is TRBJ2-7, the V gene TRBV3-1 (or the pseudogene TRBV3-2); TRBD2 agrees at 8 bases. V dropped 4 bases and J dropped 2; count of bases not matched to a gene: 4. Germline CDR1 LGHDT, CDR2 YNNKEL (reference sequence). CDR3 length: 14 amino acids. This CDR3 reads CASSLERGPYEQYF. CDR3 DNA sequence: TGTGCCAGCAGCCTAGAGCGGGGGCCCTACGAGCAGTACTTC.